The 20 T cell receptor beta chains below were found in one sample sequenced in a study of a mutant IDH1 vaccine in newly diagnosed glioma. The data were produced by immunoSEQ multiplex PCR, yet TCRdb's version contains in-frame clones alone and is incomplete. The table lists tens of thousands of clones, 90% of them singletons. Their antigens remain unidentified. Regarding time point: week 11, during vaccination. Each vaccine dose was 300 ug of mutant IDH1 20-mer peptide, with topical imiquimod. The sequencing used PBMCs, collected from a glioma patient whose treatment included an IDH1 peptide vaccine. The receptors were gathered from a man in his late teens or twenties with glioma.

The chain combines TRBV4-2 with TRBJ2-7, with a possible D match to TRBD2 (6 bases). Trimming cost V 3 bases and J 3 bases, with 9 bases left between them. The CDR3 has 13 amino acids. The germline V gene has CDR1 LGHNA and CDR2 YNFKEQ. Here the CDR3 reads CASSQGGDYEQYF. CDR3 DNA: TGTGCCAGCAGCCAGGGGGGTGACTACGAGCAGTACTTC.

The chain has TRBV13 and TRBJ2-5; no clear D. Germline assignment: CDR1 PRHDT and CDR2 FYEKMQ (reference sequence). This CDR3 comprises 11 residues. V lost 6 bases and J 1 base, leaving 3 bases between the germline ends. The CDR3 coding sequence is TGTGCCAGCAGACCCCAAGAGACCCAGTACTTC. Its protein product is CASRPQETQYF.

The chain is built from TRBV10-3 and TRBJ1-2; D call uncertain. V was trimmed by 2 bases and J by 7 bases, leaving 11 bases between them. This CDR3 has 13 residues. Per the germline V gene, CDR1 is ENHRY and CDR2 is SYGVKD. The CDR3 region has the DNA TGTGCCATCAGTGAGGGGGAGGGATCTGGCTACACCTTC. This gives the protein CAISEGEGSGYTF.

This rearrangement joins TRBV5-1 to TRBJ1-1, with 7 bases matching TRBD1. V shed 6 bases, J shed 1 base, and the junction held 3 bases outside the gene matches. This CDR3 is 13 amino acids long. Germline CDR1 and CDR2: SGHRS and YFSETQ. DNA of the CDR3: TGCGCCAGCAAGGGACAGAGGAACACTGAAGCTTTCTTT. This sequence encodes CASKGQRNTEAFF.

In DNA, the CDR3 is TGTGCCAGCAGTTCCAGCGCCCCTCCTCCGACGCAGTATTTT. It is translated as CASSSSAPPPTQYF. The chain uses TRBV6-6 and TRBJ2-3; D is ambiguous. V was trimmed by 4 bases and J by 9 bases, leaving 17 bases between them. The CDR3 is 14 amino acids. Per germline, CDR1 MNHNY and CDR2 SVGAGI (reference sequence).

The rearrangement joins TRBV5-4 to TRBJ1-1; unclear D gene. The CDR3 length is 14 residues. V lost 4 bases and J lost 2, with 12 bases in between. The germline gives CDR1 SGHNT, CDR2 YYREEE (reference sequence). The CDR3, as DNA: TGTGCCAGCAGCGACAATCAAGGTAACACTGAAGCTTTCTTT. It encodes CASSDNQGNTEAFF.

This clone was detected a few times. This rearrangement joins TRBV6-6 to TRBJ2-7; D is possibly TRBD1 or TRBD2 (5 bases each). The CDR3 contains 13 residues. V dropped 2 bases and J dropped 0 bases, with 5 bases sitting between them. CDR1 is MNHNY and CDR2 is SVGAGI in the germline V gene (reference sequence). CDR3 bases: TGTGCCAGCAGTTACGGGGGCTCCTACGAGCAGTACTTC. Translation: CASSYGGSYEQYF.

This chain uses TRBV4-1 with TRBJ2-7; 7 bases align to TRBD1. Germline trimming cut 1 base from V and 0 bases from J; bases unmatched to any gene: 3. The CDR3 has 15 amino acids. The germline gives CDR1 MGHRA, CDR2 YSYEKL. CDR3 in amino acids: CASSQGDRSSYEQYF. CDR3 bases: TGCGCCAGCAGCCAAGGGGACAGAAGCTCCTACGAGCAGTACTTC.

V gene TRBV6-6 combines with J gene TRBJ1-1; TRBD1 agrees at 8 bases. The J segment lost 1 base and the V segment lost 6 bases, leaving 7 bases of the junction unmatched. Germline V gene sequence: CDR1 MNHNY, CDR2 SVGAGI (reference sequence). The CDR3 is 15 residues long. The CDR3 DNA is TGTGCCAGCAGCCCCACCGGGACAGGGAACACTGAAGCTTTCTTT. Translation gives CASSPTGTGNTEAFF.

J is TRBJ2-2 and V is TRBV4-2, with D tentatively TRBD1 or TRBD2 (6 bases each). Per germline, CDR1 LGHNA and CDR2 YNFKEQ. This CDR3 has 15 residues. V dropped 1 base and J dropped 6 bases, with 12 bases sitting between them. CDR3 amino acids: CASSQVAGEAGELFF. CDR3 DNA: TGTGCCAGCAGCCAAGTGGCAGGGGAGGCCGGGGAGCTGTTTTTT.

The rearrangement links TRBV6-5 to TRBJ2-2; a weak D match, TRBD1 (5 bases). There are 16 residues in the CDR3. Germline CDR1 and CDR2: MNHEY and SVGAGI. V was cut by 0 bases and J by 1 base, with 9 bases left in between. The CDR3 loop reads CASSYSNRMNTGELFF. For the CDR3, the DNA is TGTGCCAGCAGTTACTCGAACAGGATGAACACCGGGGAGCTGTTTTTT.

This chain links TRBV5-1 with TRBJ1-1; maybe TRBD1 (5 bases). Germline CDR1 SGHRS, CDR2 YFSETQ. V dropped 9 bases and J dropped 4 bases, with 16 bases sitting between them. The CDR3 has 13 amino acids. The CDR3 region is CATRRDVGTEAFF. Written as DNA, the CDR3 is TGCGCCACCAGGAGGGACGTCGGCACTGAAGCTTTCTTT.

V and J are TRBV6-5 and TRBJ1-1; perhaps TRBD1 as D (5 bases). V lost 6 bases to trimming and J lost 11 bases, with 16 bases between them. Germline lookup yields CDR1 MNHEY and CDR2 SVGAGI. This CDR3 has 12 residues. The DNA of the CDR3 is TGTGCCAGCAGAAAGGGGTCAGGGACGGCTTTCTTT. Translated, it gives CASRKGSGTAFF.

This CDR3 is CASSYSKNSNQPQHF. The CDR3 nucleotides are TGTGCCAGCAGTTACTCGAAGAATAGCAATCAGCCCCAGCATTTT. This chain joins TRBV6-5 and TRBJ1-5; D not certain. The germline V and J ends were trimmed by 0 bases and 0 bases, with 6 bases remaining between them. Germline-derived CDR1 and CDR2 are MNHEY and SVGAGI. The CDR3 runs 15 residues.

V gene TRBV5-4 combines with J gene TRBJ2-5; D not resolved. The V gene lost 4 bases and the J gene lost 1 base, with 8 bases spanning the gap. Germline V gives CDR1 SGHNT, CDR2 YYREEE (reference sequence). The CDR3 is 13 residues long. The CDR3 loop reads CASSLPSQETQYF. The CDR3 coding sequence is TGTGCCAGCAGCCTACCCAGCCAAGAGACCCAGTACTTC.

V usage is TRBV7-9 and J usage is TRBJ1-5; D gene uncertain. Trimming shortened V by 5 bases and J by 10 bases, and 21 bases separated the two germline ends. The CDR3 contains 15 residues. CDR1 is SEHNR, CDR2 FQNEAQ, per germline (reference sequence). CDR3 residues: CASSDRGGQNSPQHF. The CDR3 region has the DNA TGTGCCAGCAGCGACCGGGGAGGGCAGAACTCACCCCAGCATTTT. The variable domain in full, completed from reference TRBV7-9 and TRBJ1-5, reads DTGVSQNPRHKITKRGQNVTFRCDPISEHNRLYWYRQTLGQGPEFLTYFQNEAQLEKSRLLSDRFSAERPKGSFSTLEIQRTEQGDSAMYLCASSDRGGQNSPQHFGDGTRLSIL.

The chain carries TRBV6-5 and TRBJ2-1; 8 bases agree with TRBD2. The CDR3 loop spans 15 amino acids. The germline V gene encodes CDR1 MNHEY and CDR2 SVGAGI. V was pared by 5 bases and J by 1 base, with 4 bases of the junction left unmatched. CDR3 region: CASSPTSGSYNEQFF. DNA of the CDR3: TGTGCCAGCAGTCCAACTAGCGGTTCCTACAATGAGCAGTTCTTC.

The table lists this clone with a count of one. The chain recombines TRBV5-6 with TRBJ1-5; possibly TRBD1 for D (6 bases). CDR3 length: 15 amino acids. CDR1 SGHDT and CDR2 YYEEEE come from the germline V gene. V was clipped by 4 bases and J by 1 base, with 12 bases between them. CDR3 in amino acids: CASSMRTASNQPQHF. The DNA of the CDR3 is TGTGCCAGCAGCATGCGGACAGCGAGCAATCAGCCCCAGCATTTT.

The V and J genes are TRBV7-2 and TRBJ2-5, with 9 bases fitting TRBD2. The J call may not be correct, given that the DNA end is closer to TRBJ2-7. Germline V gives CDR1 SGHTA, CDR2 FQGNSA. This CDR3 is 14 amino acids long. Here the CDR3 reads CASSSSGKTYEQYF. In DNA, the CDR3 is TGTGCCAGCAGCTCTAGCGGGAAAACGTACGAGCAGTACTTC.

The genes are TRBV19 and TRBJ1-1, with a possible D match to TRBD1 (5 bases). The length of the CDR3 is 14 residues. The V end lost 3 bases, the J end lost 5 bases, and 13 bases lay between the germline ends. Germline V gene sequence: CDR1 LNHDA, CDR2 SQIVND (reference sequence). Here the CDR3 reads CASSMVGVTTEAFF. CDR3 nucleotide sequence: TGTGCCAGTAGTATGGTAGGGGTAACGACTGAAGCTTTCTTT.